This T cell receptor (beta chain) stems from a study of T-cell reconstitution after alpha-beta-depleted transplantation in children. Study-wide points: By one year post-transplant, T-cell counts and diversity largely arose from T cells that were newly produced. The study traced high day-60 TCRbeta diversity in some patients to surviving recipient T cells and thymic progenitors.

Trimming cost V 3 bases and J 4 bases, with 15 bases left between them. This CDR3 is 16 amino acids long. Germline V lookup: CDR1 KGHDR, CDR2 SFDVKD. In regard to this clonotype: Its antigen is currently unknown.

Unique molecular identifiers tagged the TCRbeta library. TCRdb re-derived calls from the PCR reads in MiXCR, one entry per CDR3 protein. Of 80,000 or so distinct CDR3 sequences listed, 13% to 15% are singletons. This specimen consisted of PBMCs, mostly from graft donor cells, obtained 180 days after TCRalphabeta/CD19-depleted stem cell transplant. The TCR comes from a male patient aged 2-15 years who had a stem cell transplant for acute lymphoblastic leukemia, so the T cells may come from the graft donor. This sequence joins TRBV24-1 and TRBJ1-5; a weak D match, TRBD1 (6 bases). CDR3 amino acids: CATSDARLTGNQPQHF. In nucleotides, the CDR3 is TGTGCCACCAGTGATGCAAGGCTCACAGGGAATCAGCCCCAGCATTTT.